These 11 T cell receptor beta chains came from one sample sequenced in a study of blood T cell repertoires in COVID-19. TCRdb's copy holds only in-frame clones and misses some; the assay was immunoSEQ multiplex PCR. The data contain around 120,000 clones, 65% to 75% of them singletons. Specimen: peripheral blood. The receptors come from an elderly man with acute or convalescent COVID-19.

The chain has TRBV5-1 and TRBJ1-5; unclear D gene. Germline assignment: CDR1 SGHRS and CDR2 YFSETQ. The CDR3 has 14 residues. Trimming removed 0 bases at V and 4 bases at J, with 8 bases between. DNA of the CDR3: TGCGCCAGCAGCTTGGGGCCAGTTAATCAGCCCCAGCATTTT. Translating it yields CASSLGPVNQPQHF.

In DNA form, the CDR3 reads TGTGCCAGCAGCTTAGCTGACAGTGGGTCCTATGGCTACACCTTC. It specifies CASSLADSGSYGYTF. The chain employs TRBV11-2 and TRBJ1-2, with D maybe TRBD1 (5 bases). V was clipped by 1 base and J by 4 bases, with 13 bases between them. The CDR3 runs to 15 residues. The germline V gene has CDR1 SGHAT and CDR2 FQNNGV.

In its sample, this clone was seen a few times. The genes are TRBV7-9 and TRBJ1-5, with 8 bases matching TRBD1. This CDR3 is built from 16 residues. Germline V gene data show CDR1 as SEHNR and CDR2 as FQNEAQ (reference sequence). V dropped 1 base and J dropped 5; count of bases not matched to a gene: 7. This chain's CDR3 is CASSLGQGPRDQPQHF. The DNA for the CDR3 is TGTGCCAGCAGCTTAGGACAGGGGCCACGGGATCAGCCCCAGCATTTT.

Concerning this clone: The sample contains more than one DNA sequence encoding this CDR3. The V gene is TRBV5-1, the J gene TRBJ2-5; no firm D call. This CDR3 region has 11 residues. The ends were cut back, 5 bases at V and 3 bases at J, with 5 bases in the middle. Germline V CDR1 and CDR2: SGHRS, YFSETQ. CDR3 coding DNA: TGCGCCAGCAGTTACAAAGAGACCCAGTACTTC. Residues: CASSYKETQYF.

The chain employs TRBV7-2 and TRBJ2-5; 12 bases align to TRBD2. V lost 5 bases to trimming and J lost 5 bases; unmatched junction nucleotides: 6. CDR1 is SGHTA and CDR2 is FQGNSA in the germline V gene. This CDR3 region has 15 residues. The CDR3 DNA follows: TGTGCCAGCAGCATCCCGACTAGCGGGAGTGAGACCCAGTACTTC. It specifies CASSIPTSGSETQYF.

The gene calls are TRBV27 and TRBJ2-1, with D perhaps TRBD2 (6 bases). The V end lost 2 bases, the J end lost 6 bases, and 11 bases lay between the germline ends. CDR1 is MNHEY, CDR2 SMNVEV, per germline (reference sequence). This CDR3 region has 14 residues. CDR3 sequence: CASSLTRGPNEQFF. DNA for the CDR3: TGTGCCAGCAGTTTAACGCGGGGTCCCAATGAGCAGTTCTTC.

The J gene is TRBJ2-1, the V gene TRBV12-3 or TRBV12-4; TRBD1 might be the D (6 bases). The V gene lost 5 bases and the J gene lost 7 bases, with 12 bases spanning the gap. The CDR3 contains 13 residues. The CDR3 nucleotides read TGTGCCAGCAGTCTCCCTAGGGGGAATGAGCAGTTCTTC. Its translation: CASSLPRGNEQFF.

The V call is TRBV5-6, the J call TRBJ2-7; 8 bases are a match to TRBD1. Germline V gives CDR1 SGHDT, CDR2 YYEEEE. The junction had 4 bases not matched to a gene; V was cut back by 3 bases and J by 2 bases. The CDR3 loop spans 14 amino acids. The CDR3 spells CASSSGTGTYEQYF. As DNA, the CDR3 is TGTGCCAGCAGCTCCGGGACAGGAACCTACGAGCAGTACTTC. The variable domain in full, with the rest retrieved from reference TRBV5-6 and TRBJ2-7, is DAGVTQSPTHLIKTRGQQVTLRCSPKSGHDTVSWYQQALGQGPQFIFQYYEEEERQRGNFPDRFSGHQFPNYSSELNVNALLLGDSALYLCASSSGTGTYEQYFGPGTRLTVT.

This sequence joins TRBV7-9 and TRBJ1-4; 8 nucleotides match TRBD1. The CDR3 contains 15 residues. Unmatched junction bases numbered 10, after V lost 5 bases and J lost 8 bases. CDR1 and CDR2 (germline): SEHNR, FQNEAQ (reference sequence). The CDR3 loop reads CASSARQGAGEKLFF. Written as DNA, the CDR3 is TGTGCCAGCAGCGCCCGCCAGGGGGCAGGGGAAAAACTGTTTTTT.

This clone turned up a few times. The V and J genes are TRBV29-1 and TRBJ1-2; D possibly corresponds to TRBD1 (6 bases). V dropped 4 bases and J dropped 3 bases, with 9 bases sitting between them. The CDR3 contains 12 residues. Germline lookup yields CDR1 SQVTM and CDR2 ANQGSEA. The CDR3 DNA follows: TGCAGCGTTGCCAGGGGTTACTATGGCTACACCTTC. Amino acid sequence: CSVARGYYGYTF.

There are many counts of this clone. The chain joins TRBV3-1 (or the pseudogene TRBV3-2) to TRBJ2-2; 13 nucleotides match TRBD2. The ends lost 4 bases at V and 3 bases at J; junction bases unmatched: 2. The CDR3 runs to 16 residues. CDR1 LGHDT and CDR2 YNNKEL come from the germline V gene (reference sequence). The DNA of the CDR3 is TGTGCCAGCAGCCCCACTAGCGGGAGGGACACCGGGGAGCTGTTTTTT. It encodes CASSPTSGRDTGELFF.